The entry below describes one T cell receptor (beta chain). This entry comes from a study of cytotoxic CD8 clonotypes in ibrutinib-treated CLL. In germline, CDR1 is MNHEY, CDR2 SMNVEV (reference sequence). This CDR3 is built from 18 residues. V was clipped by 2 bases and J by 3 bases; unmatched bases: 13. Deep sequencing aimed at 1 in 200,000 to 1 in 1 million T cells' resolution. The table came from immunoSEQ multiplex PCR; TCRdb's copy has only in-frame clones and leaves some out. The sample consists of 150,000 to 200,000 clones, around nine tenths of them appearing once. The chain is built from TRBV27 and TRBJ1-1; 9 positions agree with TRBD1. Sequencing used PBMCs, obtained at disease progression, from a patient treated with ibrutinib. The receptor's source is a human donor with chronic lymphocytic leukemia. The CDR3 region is CASSLLGQGIMGDTEAFF. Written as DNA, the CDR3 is TGTGCCAGCAGTTTACTGGGACAGGGAATAATGGGGGACACTGAAGCTTTCTTT.